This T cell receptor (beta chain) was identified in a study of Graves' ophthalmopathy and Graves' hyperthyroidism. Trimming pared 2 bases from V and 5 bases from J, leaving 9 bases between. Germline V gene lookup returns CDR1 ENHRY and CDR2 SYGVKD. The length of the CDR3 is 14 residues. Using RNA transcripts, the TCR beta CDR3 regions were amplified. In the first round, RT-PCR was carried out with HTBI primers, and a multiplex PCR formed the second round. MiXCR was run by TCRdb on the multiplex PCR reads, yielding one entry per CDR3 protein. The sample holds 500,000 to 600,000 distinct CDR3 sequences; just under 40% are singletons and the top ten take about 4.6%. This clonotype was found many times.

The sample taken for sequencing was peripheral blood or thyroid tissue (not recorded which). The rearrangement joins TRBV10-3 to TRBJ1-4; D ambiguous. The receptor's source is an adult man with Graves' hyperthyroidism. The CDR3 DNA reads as TGTGCCATCAGTGAGGCAACGATGAATGAAAAACTGTTTTTT. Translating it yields CAISEATMNEKLFF.